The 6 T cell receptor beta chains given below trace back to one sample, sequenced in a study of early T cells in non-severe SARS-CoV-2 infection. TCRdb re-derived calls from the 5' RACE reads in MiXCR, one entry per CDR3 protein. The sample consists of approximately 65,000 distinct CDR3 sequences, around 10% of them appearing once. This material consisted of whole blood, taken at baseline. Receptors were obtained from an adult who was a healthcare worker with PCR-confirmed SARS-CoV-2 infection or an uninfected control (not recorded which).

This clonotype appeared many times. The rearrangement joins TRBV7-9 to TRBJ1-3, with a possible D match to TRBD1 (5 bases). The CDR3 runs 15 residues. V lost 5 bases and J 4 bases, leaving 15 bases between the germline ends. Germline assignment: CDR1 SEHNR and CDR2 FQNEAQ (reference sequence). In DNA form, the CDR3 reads TGTGCCAGCAGCCAGGGAAGTGGAGCAGGAAACACCATATATTTT. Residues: CASSQGSGAGNTIYF.

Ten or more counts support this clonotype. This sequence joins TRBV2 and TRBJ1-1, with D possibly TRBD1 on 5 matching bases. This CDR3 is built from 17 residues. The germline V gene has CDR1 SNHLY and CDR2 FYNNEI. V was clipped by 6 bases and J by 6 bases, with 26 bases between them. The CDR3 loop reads CASSPRASWGVNSEAFF. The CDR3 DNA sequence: TGTGCCAGCAGCCCCAGGGCCTCATGGGGGGTCAATTCTGAAGCTTTCTTT.

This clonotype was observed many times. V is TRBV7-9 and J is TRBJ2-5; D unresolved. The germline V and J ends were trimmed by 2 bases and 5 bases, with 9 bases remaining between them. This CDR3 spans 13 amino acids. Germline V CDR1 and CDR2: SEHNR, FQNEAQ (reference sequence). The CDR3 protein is CASSLTPGETQYF. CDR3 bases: TGTGCCAGCAGCTTAACGCCCGGGGAGACCCAGTACTTC.

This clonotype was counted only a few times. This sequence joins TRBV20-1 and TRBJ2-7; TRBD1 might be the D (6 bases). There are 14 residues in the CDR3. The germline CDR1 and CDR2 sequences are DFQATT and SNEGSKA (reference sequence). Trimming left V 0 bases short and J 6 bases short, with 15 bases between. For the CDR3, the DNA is TGCAGTGCTAGAGACTGGGGGCAATCACCCGAGCAGTACTTC. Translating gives CSARDWGQSPEQYF.

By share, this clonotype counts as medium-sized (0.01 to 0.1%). CDR3 bases: TGTGCCTGGAGTACCGGGACAGGGTCTGGCTACACCTTC. This translates into CAWSTGTGSGYTF. The genes are TRBV30 and TRBJ1-2; 9 bases are shared with TRBD1. V dropped 2 bases and J dropped 7; count of bases not matched to a gene: 5. The CDR3 is made up of 13 amino acids. The germline CDR1 and CDR2 sequences are GTSNPN and SVGIG (reference sequence).

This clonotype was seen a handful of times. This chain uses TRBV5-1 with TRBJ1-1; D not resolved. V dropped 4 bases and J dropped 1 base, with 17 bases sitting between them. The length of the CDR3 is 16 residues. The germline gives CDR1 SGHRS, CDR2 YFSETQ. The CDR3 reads CASSGTEWAQNTEAFF. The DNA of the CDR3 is TGCGCCAGCAGCGGAACAGAATGGGCCCAGAACACTGAAGCTTTCTTT.